Many counts were recorded for the clone carrying this T cell receptor beta chain. The target antigen is unknown. This record belongs to a study of regulatory T cells in long-lasting Graves disease. Overall study findings and caveats: Persistent disease was associated with favored TRBV28 usage and with favored use of TRBJ1-2 and TRBJ2-5.

Arm-PCR with iRepertoire HTBI primers amplified the CDR3 regions for these TCR beta libraries. TCRdb analysed the multiplex PCR reads with MiXCR anew, one entry per CDR3 protein. This table has 300,000 to 400,000 distinct CDR3 sequences, roughly 18% appearing once. V gave up 2 bases and J gave up 9 bases, with 14 bases separating them. The CDR3 spans 14 residues. CDR1 SGHDN and CDR2 FVKESK come from the germline V gene. The time point here: newly diagnosed GD, antithyroid drugs for less than 3 months. Preparation of the TCR library used RNA extracted from PBMCs. It was American Thyroid Association guidelines that determined Graves' disease diagnosis. Peripheral blood, around 9 milliliters of it, was drawn into EDTA tubes.

The sequence derives from a female donor with Graves disease. Sequencing used peripheral blood mononuclear cells (PBMCs), obtained at new diagnosis, from a patient treated with antithyroid drugs. V is TRBV14 and J is TRBJ2-1, with a weak D call TRBD1 (5 bases). The CDR3, as DNA: TGTGCCAGCAGCCAATTCCAGGGCTGGGGTGAGCAGTTCTTC. Amino acids: CASSQFQGWGEQFF.